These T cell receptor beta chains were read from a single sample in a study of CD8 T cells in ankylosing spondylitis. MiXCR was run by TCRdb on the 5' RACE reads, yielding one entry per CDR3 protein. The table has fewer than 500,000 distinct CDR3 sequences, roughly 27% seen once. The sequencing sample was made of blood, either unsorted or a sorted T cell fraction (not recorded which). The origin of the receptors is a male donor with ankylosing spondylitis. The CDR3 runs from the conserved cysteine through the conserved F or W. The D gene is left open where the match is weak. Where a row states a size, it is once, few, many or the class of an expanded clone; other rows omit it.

CDR3 protein: CASSSSGGTIHNEQFF; CDR3 DNA: TGTGCCAGCAGCTCCTCCGGCGGAACGATCCACAATGAGCAGTTCTTC; clone size: NA; V gene: TRBV7-2; D gene: NA; J gene: TRBJ2-1
CDR3 protein: CASSLGLASYNEQFF; CDR3 DNA: TGTGCCAGCAGTTTGGGCCTAGCGTCCTACAATGAGCAGTTCTTC; clone size: many; V gene: TRBV5-1; D gene: NA; J gene: TRBJ2-1
CDR3 protein: CASSHSRGFYEQYF; CDR3 DNA: TGTGCCAGCAGCCATAGCCGGGGCTTCTACGAGCAGTACTTC; clone size: NA; V gene: TRBV7-8; D gene: NA; J gene: TRBJ2-7
CDR3 protein: CASSFWTGTGELFF; CDR3 DNA: TGTGCCAGCAGTTTCTGGACAGGGACCGGGGAGCTGTTTTTT; clone size: NA; V gene: TRBV12-3/TRBV12-4; D gene: TRBD1; J gene: TRBJ2-2
CDR3 protein: CSGGQGRVHTDTQYF; CDR3 DNA: TGCAGCGGGGGACAGGGTCGGGTCCACACAGATACGCAGTATTTT; clone size: NA; V gene: TRBV29-1; D gene: TRBD1; J gene: TRBJ2-3
CDR3 protein: CASSWTSGRGSTGELFF; CDR3 DNA: TGCGCCAGCAGTTGGACTAGCGGGAGAGGGAGCACCGGGGAGCTGTTTTTT; clone size: NA; V gene: TRBV5-1; D gene: TRBD2; J gene: TRBJ2-2
CDR3 protein: CASSSISGGEQFF; CDR3 DNA: TGTGCCAGCTCATCTATTAGCGGGGGTGAGCAGTTCTTC; clone size: NA; V gene: TRBV18; D gene: TRBD2; J gene: TRBJ2-1
CDR3 protein: CASSLDGRVDEQYF; CDR3 DNA: TGTGCCAGCAGCTTAGATGGGAGGGTGGACGAGCAGTACTTC; clone size: few; V gene: TRBV11-2; D gene: TRBD2; J gene: TRBJ2-7
CDR3 protein: CSARDIGGRFRNEQFF; CDR3 DNA: TGCAGTGCTAGAGATATAGGGGGGAGGTTCCGCAATGAGCAGTTCTTC; clone size: few; V gene: TRBV20-1; D gene: NA; J gene: TRBJ2-1
CDR3 protein: CASSLGGQGASYGYTF; CDR3 DNA: TGTGCCAGCAGCTTAGGGGGACAGGGGGCGAGCTATGGCTACACCTTC; clone size: NA; V gene: TRBV7-2; D gene: TRBD1; J gene: TRBJ1-2
CDR3 protein: CASSARLAGVVQYF; CDR3 DNA: TGTGCCAGCAGCGCCCGACTAGCGGGGGTGGTTCAGTACTTC; clone size: few; V gene: TRBV11-2; D gene: TRBD2; J gene: TRBJ2-4
CDR3 protein: CAWSVLKGARYNEQFF; CDR3 DNA: TGTGCCTGGAGTGTCCTCAAGGGGGCGCGGTACAATGAGCAGTTCTTC; clone size: few; V gene: TRBV30; D gene: TRBD1; J gene: TRBJ2-1
CDR3 protein: CASSGQNTGELFF; CDR3 DNA: TGCGCCAGCAGCGGGCAAAACACCGGGGAGCTGTTTTTT; clone size: many; V gene: TRBV5-1; D gene: NA; J gene: TRBJ2-2
CDR3 protein: CASSLGTDSSYNEQFF; CDR3 DNA: TGTGCCAGCAGCTTAGGGACAGACAGCTCCTACAATGAGCAGTTCTTC; clone size: NA; V gene: TRBV11-3; D gene: NA; J gene: TRBJ2-1
CDR3 protein: CASSLLYPDRGLAGELFF; CDR3 DNA: TGTGCCAGCAGCTTACTTTATCCAGACAGGGGCCTTGCCGGGGAGCTGTTTTTT; clone size: few; V gene: TRBV11-2; D gene: TRBD1; J gene: TRBJ2-2
CDR3 protein: CSALDRESAGYTF; CDR3 DNA: TGCAGTGCTTTGGACAGGGAATCAGCTGGCTACACCTTC; clone size: NA; V gene: TRBV20-1; D gene: TRBD1; J gene: TRBJ1-2
CDR3 protein: CASSSGTPAGTGELFF; CDR3 DNA: TGTGCCAGCAGCTCCGGGACTCCCGCCGGAACCGGGGAGCTGTTTTTT; clone size: NA; V gene: TRBV7-6; D gene: NA; J gene: TRBJ2-2
CDR3 protein: CAISMDRDQPQHF; CDR3 DNA: TGTGCCATCAGTATGGACAGGGATCAGCCCCAGCATTTT; clone size: NA; V gene: TRBV10-3; D gene: TRBD1; J gene: TRBJ1-5
CDR3 protein: CSAPIAGTKAYGELFF; CDR3 DNA: TGCAGTGCCCCCATCGCGGGGACTAAAGCCTACGGGGAGCTGTTTTTT; clone size: NA; V gene: TRBV20-1; D gene: TRBD2; J gene: TRBJ2-2
CDR3 protein: CASSPRGGGEAFF; CDR3 DNA: TGCGCCAGCAGCCCCCGCGGGGGGGGAGAAGCTTTCTTT; clone size: many; V gene: TRBV5-1; D gene: NA; J gene: TRBJ1-1
CDR3 protein: CASRDSNTGELFF; CDR3 DNA: TGTGCCAGCAGGGACAGTAACACCGGGGAGCTGTTTTTT; clone size: once; V gene: TRBV6-6; D gene: NA; J gene: TRBJ2-2
CDR3 protein: CASSFGTSGETGELFF; CDR3 DNA: TGCGCCAGCAGCTTTGGGACTAGCGGGGAGACCGGGGAGCTGTTTTTT; clone size: NA; V gene: TRBV5-1; D gene: TRBD2; J gene: TRBJ2-2
CDR3 protein: CASSLAGTGGFSYEQYF; CDR3 DNA: TGCGCCAGCAGCTTGGCCGGGACAGGGGGCTTCTCCTACGAGCAGTACTTC; clone size: few; V gene: TRBV5-1; D gene: TRBD1; J gene: TRBJ2-7
CDR3 protein: CSATGPMNEKLFF; CDR3 DNA: TGCAGTGCTACGGGGCCTATGAATGAAAAACTGTTTTTT; clone size: NA; V gene: TRBV20-1; D gene: NA; J gene: TRBJ1-4
CDR3 protein: CSAWTSDEQFF; CDR3 DNA: TGCAGCGCATGGACTAGCGATGAGCAGTTCTTC; clone size: NA; V gene: TRBV29-1; D gene: TRBD2; J gene: TRBJ2-1
CDR3 protein: CASSQKTSGYNEQFF; CDR3 DNA: TGTGCCAGCAGCCAAAAGACTAGCGGTTACAATGAGCAGTTCTTC; clone size: few; V gene: TRBV14; D gene: TRBD2; J gene: TRBJ2-1
CDR3 protein: CSARDGVAGYNEQFF; CDR3 DNA: TGCAGTGCTAGAGATGGGGTAGCGGGCTACAATGAGCAGTTCTTC; clone size: NA; V gene: TRBV20-1; D gene: TRBD2; J gene: TRBJ2-1
CDR3 protein: CASSLGGGITATNEKLFF; CDR3 DNA: TGCGCCAGCAGCTTAGGAGGGGGAATTACCGCAACTAATGAAAAACTGTTTTTT; clone size: few; V gene: TRBV5-1; D gene: NA; J gene: TRBJ1-4
CDR3 protein: CSARDGSSSGETQYF; CDR3 DNA: TGCAGTGCTAGAGATGGTAGCAGCTCCGGGGAGACCCAGTACTTC; clone size: NA; V gene: TRBV20-1; D gene: NA; J gene: TRBJ2-5
CDR3 protein: CSARRGDPEAFF; CDR3 DNA: TGCAGCGCCCGGCGGGGGGACCCAGAAGCTTTCTTT; clone size: few; V gene: TRBV29-1; D gene: NA; J gene: TRBJ1-1
CDR3 protein: CSARALTPKDRANYNEQFF; CDR3 DNA: TGCAGTGCTAGAGCCCTCACCCCAAAAGACAGGGCGAACTACAATGAGCAGTTCTTC; clone size: NA; V gene: TRBV20-1; D gene: TRBD1; J gene: TRBJ2-1
CDR3 protein: CASSHLQGDGYTF; CDR3 DNA: TGTGCCAGCAGCCACCTTCAGGGGGACGGCTACACCTTC; clone size: NA; V gene: TRBV3-1; D gene: TRBD1; J gene: TRBJ1-2
CDR3 protein: CASSFWGATEAFF; CDR3 DNA: TGCGCCAGCAGCTTCTGGGGGGCTACTGAAGCTTTCTTT; clone size: few; V gene: TRBV5-1; D gene: NA; J gene: TRBJ1-1
CDR3 protein: CASSHGQGNYGYTF; CDR3 DNA: TGTGCCAGCAGCCACGGACAGGGGAACTATGGCTACACCTTC; clone size: few; V gene: TRBV3-1; D gene: TRBD1; J gene: TRBJ1-2
CDR3 protein: CASSPGTLGGELFF; CDR3 DNA: TGCGCCAGCAGCCCTGGGACCCTGGGCGGGGAGCTGTTTTTT; clone size: NA; V gene: TRBV5-1; D gene: NA; J gene: TRBJ2-2
CDR3 protein: CASSQDSRPQHF; CDR3 DNA: TGTGCCAGCAGCCAAGATTCTAGGCCCCAGCATTTT; clone size: few; V gene: TRBV4-2; D gene: NA; J gene: TRBJ1-5
CDR3 protein: CASSLSRQGQETQYF; CDR3 DNA: TGTGCCAGCAGCTTGTCACGACAGGGACAAGAGACCCAGTACTTC; clone size: NA; V gene: TRBV7-9; D gene: TRBD1; J gene: TRBJ2-5
CDR3 protein: CASSEAVRPPVF; CDR3 DNA: TGTGCCAGCAGTGAAGCTGTAAGACCCCCGGTTTTT; clone size: many; V gene: TRBV2; D gene: NA; J gene: TRBJ2-3
CDR3 protein: CASSLDGQGAYNEQFF; CDR3 DNA: TGTGCCAGCAGCTTAGACGGACAGGGGGCGTACAATGAGCAGTTCTTC; clone size: NA; V gene: TRBV7-2; D gene: TRBD1; J gene: TRBJ2-1
CDR3 protein: CASSPLTGETDTQYF; CDR3 DNA: TGTGCCAGCTCACCACTCACAGGGGAAACAGATACGCAGTATTTT; clone size: few; V gene: TRBV18; D gene: TRBD1; J gene: TRBJ2-3
CDR3 protein: CSARDSRTGRKDTQYF; CDR3 DNA: TGCAGTGCTAGAGATTCCAGGACAGGGCGCAAAGATACGCAGTATTTT; clone size: NA; V gene: TRBV20-1; D gene: TRBD1; J gene: TRBJ2-3